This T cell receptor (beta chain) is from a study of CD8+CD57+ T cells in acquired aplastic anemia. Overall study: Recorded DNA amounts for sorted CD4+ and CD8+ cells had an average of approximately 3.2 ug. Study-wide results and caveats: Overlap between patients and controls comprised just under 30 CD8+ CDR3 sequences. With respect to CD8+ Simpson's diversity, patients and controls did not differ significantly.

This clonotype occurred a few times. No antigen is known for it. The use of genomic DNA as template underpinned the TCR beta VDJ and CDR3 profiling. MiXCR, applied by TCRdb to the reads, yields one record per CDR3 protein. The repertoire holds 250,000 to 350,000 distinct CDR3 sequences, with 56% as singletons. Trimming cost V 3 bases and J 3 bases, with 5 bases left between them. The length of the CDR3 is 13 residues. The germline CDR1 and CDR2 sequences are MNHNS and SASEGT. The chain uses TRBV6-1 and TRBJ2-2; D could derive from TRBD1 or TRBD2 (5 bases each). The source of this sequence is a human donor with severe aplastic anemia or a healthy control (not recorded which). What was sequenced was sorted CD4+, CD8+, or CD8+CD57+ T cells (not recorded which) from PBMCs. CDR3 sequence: CASSEGDTGELFF. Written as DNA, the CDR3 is TGTGCCAGCAGTGAGGGGGACACCGGGGAGCTGTTTTTT.